The text below deals with one T cell receptor (beta chain). The antigen is not known. TCRdb keeps only in-frame clones here, not all; method: immunoSEQ multiplex PCR. The sample lists about 110,000 clones, about 85% occurring once. This record belongs to a study of radiotherapy plus CTLA-4 blockade in lung cancer. The overall study: Patients showed objective responses in 15% to 20% of cases and disease control in roughly 30%. Study-level points and caveats: Dynamics of early blood T cell clones, together with interferon-beta, were reportedly the best predictors of response. Tumor-origin TCR clones grew in blood after radiotherapy plus ipilimumab.

Focal radiation and CTLA-4 blockade (ipilimumab) were tested in chemo-refractory metastatic non-small-cell lung cancer patients. The sequencing used peripheral blood, collected from a patient treated with radiotherapy plus ipilimumab. The sequence came from a human donor with non-small cell lung cancer that progressed on radiotherapy plus ipilimumab. Some clones in this sample may be carry-over from other donors' samples.

This CDR3 is CASSEEWTGTWETQYF. CDR3 coding DNA: TGTGCCAGCAGTGAAGAGTGGACAGGGACCTGGGAGACCCAGTACTTC. V usage is TRBV6-1 and J usage is TRBJ2-5; 8 nucleotides align to TRBD1. Trimming took 1 base from V and 5 from J; bases not matched to a gene: 9. Germline V lookup: CDR1 MNHNS, CDR2 SASEGT. The CDR3 covers 16 residues.